The 12 T cell receptor beta chains below all came from one sample that was sequenced in a study of naive and memory T cell subsets. Two oligonucleotides, mixed equimolar, formed the beta constant-region primer covering TRBC1 and TRBC2. TCRdb independently ran MiXCR on the UMI-ligation and nested PCR reads; one entry per CDR3 protein. The table lists 100,000 or so distinct CDR3 sequences, approximately 6.5% of them singletons. The source material was central memory CD4+ T cells from blood. These TCRs come from a human donor in good health.

The V and J genes are TRBV6-5 and TRBJ2-7; 7 nucleotides align to TRBD1. CDR1 is MNHEY, CDR2 SVGAGI, per germline. The CDR3 has 14 residues. V lost 5 bases, J lost 0 bases, and 4 bases stayed unmatched. CDR3 in amino acids: CASSRDRNSYEQYF. CDR3 sequence (DNA): TGTGCCAGCAGTCGGGACAGAAACTCCTACGAGCAGTACTTC.

This clonotype was detected only a few times. The chain employs TRBV27 and TRBJ2-1, with TRBD2 identical over 9 bases. The CDR3 spans 16 residues. The J segment lost 4 bases and the V segment lost 2 bases, leaving 6 bases of the junction unmatched. Germline-derived CDR1 and CDR2 are MNHEY and SMNVEV (reference sequence). CDR3 amino acids: CASSLRGTSFYNEQFF. The DNA for the CDR3 is TGTGCCAGCAGTTTAAGGGGGACTAGCTTTTACAATGAGCAGTTCTTC.

This clonotype was seen at least ten times. This chain connects TRBV6-2 or TRBV6-3 to TRBJ1-1; 10 bases align to TRBD1. The CDR3 runs to 16 residues. In germline, CDR1 is MNHEY, CDR2 SVGEGT. With V trimmed by 6 bases and J by 5 bases, 12 bases remained unmatched. The DNA for the CDR3 is TGTGCCAGCAGCCAAGTCCCGGGACAGGGGAGGACTGAAGCTTTCTTT. Encoded protein: CASSQVPGQGRTEAFF.

Only a few counts were recorded for this clonotype. The chain joins TRBV28 to TRBJ2-5; possibly TRBD2 for D (6 bases). V lost 8 bases to trimming and J lost 2 bases, with 12 bases between them. The CDR3 totals 13 residues. The V gene's germline CDR1 is MDHEN and CDR2 SYDVKM. DNA for the CDR3: TGTGCCAGCCTCCAGACTAGACAAGAGACCCAGTACTTC. It encodes CASLQTRQETQYF.

This clonotype has just a few counts. The gene calls are TRBV24-1 and TRBJ2-3; a possible D gene is TRBD1 (6 bases). Trimming cost V 1 base and J 0 bases, with 7 bases left between them. CDR3 length: 15 residues. The germline gives CDR1 KGHDR, CDR2 SFDVKD. The CDR3 DNA reads TGTGCCACCAGTGATTTCAGGGGTAGCACAGATACGCAGTATTTT. Its protein is CATSDFRGSTDTQYF.

This clonotype has a count of ten or more. The J gene is TRBJ2-1, the V gene TRBV19, with D maybe TRBD2 (6 bases). Germline values: CDR1 LNHDA, CDR2 SQIVND (reference sequence). The CDR3 length is 12 residues. The germline V and J ends were trimmed by 3 bases and 12 bases, with 12 bases remaining between them. CDR3 DNA sequence: TGTGCCAGTAGTATGATGGGAGGCGCGCAGTTCTTC. It translates to CASSMMGGAQFF.

This clonotype was recorded many times. The genes are TRBV12-3 or TRBV12-4 and TRBJ2-7, with 10 nucleotides matching TRBD1. The CDR3 covers 16 residues. The J segment lost 3 bases and the V segment lost 6 bases, leaving 11 bases of the junction unmatched. In DNA form, the CDR3 reads TGTGCCAGCAGCCCCGATAAGGGACAGGGGCACTACGAGCAGTACTTC. It yields the protein CASSPDKGQGHYEQYF.

This clonotype was seen repeatedly, ten times or more. A much larger clone differs from this one at a single base, so this may be a read error. The gene calls are TRBV2 and TRBJ1-1; D not certain. The V end lost 3 bases, the J end lost 7 bases, and 12 bases lay between the germline ends. This CDR3 comprises 13 residues. Germline assignment: CDR1 SNHLY and CDR2 FYNNEI. CDR3 in amino acids: CASSDWGCGEAFF. As DNA, the CDR3 is TGTGCCAGCAGTGATTGGGGATGCGGTGAAGCTTTCTTT.

This clonotype appeared many times. This sequence joins TRBV12-3 or TRBV12-4 and TRBJ1-1; D uncertain. The CDR3 contains 13 residues. Trimming cost V 5 bases and J 1 base, with 8 bases left between them. CDR3 nucleotides: TGTGCCAGCAGTCGAACAGAGAACACTGAAGCTTTCTTT. It specifies CASSRTENTEAFF.

This clonotype was seen many times. The V call is TRBV11-1, the J call TRBJ2-1; 7 bases line up with TRBD1. With 5 bases clipped from V and 9 bases from J, the junction kept 7 bases outside the gene matches. CDR3 length equals 13 residues. CDR1 SGHAT and CDR2 FQDESV come from the germline V gene (reference sequence). CDR3 DNA: TGTGCCAGCAGCCGACAGGGAGAGGGTGAGCAGTTCTTC. Amino acids: CASSRQGEGEQFF. Supplemented by reference TRBV11-1 and TRBJ2-1, the full variable domain reads EAEVAQSPRYKITEKSQAVAFWCDPISGHATLYWYRQILGQGPELLVQFQDESVVDDSQLPKDRFSAERLKGVDSTLKIQPAELGDSAMYLCASSRQGEGEQFFGPGTRLTVL.

This clonotype was seen ten or more times. CDR3 sequence (DNA): TGTGCCAGCAGTTTCGGGGGACACCCTCGCCATGGCTACACCTTC. As protein: CASSFGGHPRHGYTF. This rearrangement joins TRBV7-8 to TRBJ1-2; weak D call: TRBD1 (6 bases). Germline V gene sequence: CDR1 SGHVS, CDR2 FQNEAQ. Trimming shortened V by 6 bases and J by 6 bases, and 20 bases separated the two germline ends. The CDR3 is 15 amino acids.

This clonotype has at least ten counts. The J gene is TRBJ2-1, the V gene TRBV29-1; 11 bases match TRBD2. From germline, CDR1 is SQVTM and CDR2 ANQGSEA. The CDR3 is 14 amino acids. V shed 6 bases and J 6 bases; nucleotides not matched to a gene: 7. The CDR3 sequence: CSVAGTSGPNEQFF. The CDR3 DNA is TGCAGCGTCGCCGGGACTAGCGGCCCCAATGAGCAGTTCTTC.